These 28 T cell receptor beta chains originate from one sample sequenced in a study of Graves' ophthalmopathy and Graves' hyperthyroidism. Amplification of the TCR beta CDR3 regions used RNA transcripts (as template). Investigators did first-round RT-PCR with HTBI primers, then second-round multiplex PCR. TCRdb re-derived calls from the multiplex PCR reads in MiXCR, one entry per CDR3 protein. Of about 740,000 distinct CDR3 sequences listed, 35% to 50% are singletons. Sequencing was performed on peripheral blood. Receptors originate from an adult man with Graves' ophthalmopathy.

In the case of this clonotype: A much larger clonotype is one base distant, so this may be a read error. The V and J genes are TRBV7-8 and TRBJ1-5, with D maybe TRBD1 (6 bases). Germline assignment: CDR1 SGHVS and CDR2 FQNEAQ. V was cut by 1 base and J by 7 bases, with 11 bases left in between. The CDR3 sequence is 14 residues long. Here the CDR3 reads CASSLDEGGQPQHF. CDR3 DNA sequence: TGTGCCAGCAGCTTAGATGAGGGGGGACAGCCCCAGCATTTT.

Only a few counts were recorded for this clonotype. The chain recombines TRBV7-2 with TRBJ1-1; no firm D call. There are 14 residues in the CDR3. Deletions cut 5 bases from V and 1 base from J, with 11 bases between. Germline values: CDR1 SGHTA, CDR2 FQGNSA. The CDR3 reads CASSTRTANTEAFF. In nucleotides, the CDR3 is TGTGCCAGCAGCACCCGGACGGCGAACACTGAAGCTTTCTTT.

This chain links TRBV20-1 with TRBJ2-7, with D perhaps matching TRBD2 (7 bases). V was trimmed by 6 bases and J by 4 bases, leaving 13 bases between them. Germline V lookup: CDR1 DFQATT, CDR2 SNEGSKA (reference sequence). The CDR3 covers 12 residues. DNA of the CDR3: TGCAGTGCCTCCGAGGGGGGGTACGAGCAGTACTTC. Translated: CSASEGGYEQYF.

This clonotype was seen only once. The chain links TRBV2 to TRBJ1-5, with a weak D call TRBD1 (5 bases). The CDR3 has 17 amino acids. V lost 4 bases to trimming and J lost 6 bases, with 22 bases between them. The germline gives CDR1 SNHLY, CDR2 FYNNEI. The CDR3 region is CASSAAGWVGNRQPQHF. CDR3 DNA sequence: TGTGCCAGCAGTGCGGCAGGGTGGGTGGGCAATCGTCAGCCCCAGCATTTT.

The CDR3 DNA is TGTGCCAGCAGTGACACAGGGACGGGGGTTAACGGCTACACCTTC. Encoded protein: CASSDTGTGVNGYTF. V usage is TRBV2 and J usage is TRBJ1-2, with D maybe TRBD1 (6 bases). V gave up 3 bases and J gave up 8 bases, with 19 bases separating them. The CDR3 is 15 residues long. Germline CDR1 SNHLY, CDR2 FYNNEI.

This clonotype turned up a few times. The V and J genes are TRBV5-6 and TRBJ2-2; 10 bases match TRBD2. The V gene's germline CDR1 is SGHDT and CDR2 YYEEEE. The CDR3 contains 14 residues. V was pared by 2 bases and J by 7 bases, with 2 bases of the junction left unmatched. The CDR3 DNA follows: TGTGCCAGCAGCTTACTAGCGGGAAACGGGGAGCTGTTTTTT. As protein: CASSLLAGNGELFF.

The rearrangement links TRBV28 to TRBJ2-7; either TRBD1 or TRBD2 may fit D (5 bases each). The CDR3 has 15 residues. Germline V gene sequence: CDR1 MDHEN, CDR2 SYDVKM. Trimming took 2 bases from V and 0 from J, leaving 11 bases between them. The CDR3 coding sequence is TGTGCCAGCAGTTTAGGGGACGCAGACTCCTACGAGCAGTACTTC. Its protein product is CASSLGDADSYEQYF. The variable domain in full, with the rest retrieved from reference TRBV28 and TRBJ2-7, is DVKVTQSSRYLVKRTGEKVFLECVQDMDHENMFWYRQDPGLGLRLIYFSYDVKMKEKGDIPEGYSVSREKKERFSLILESASTNQTSMYLCASSLGDADSYEQYFGPGTRLTVT.

The rearrangement uses TRBV25-1 and TRBJ1-5; D is possibly TRBD1 (5 bases). V was shortened by 5 bases and J by 6 bases, with 11 bases between the two germline ends. Germline V lookup: CDR1 MGHDK, CDR2 SYGVNS. This CDR3 has 13 amino acids. The CDR3 nucleotides read TGTGCCAGCAGTTTTCGGGGGATTCAGCCCCAGCATTTT. It specifies CASSFRGIQPQHF.

Turning to this clonotype: A much larger clone differs by one base, so this may be a read error. This chain uses TRBV25-1 with TRBJ2-3; TRBD2 matches at 12 bases. CDR3 size: 16 residues. Germline lookup yields CDR1 MGHDK and CDR2 SYGVNS. The CDR3 loop is CASSGSSGRAPDTQCF. CDR3 coding DNA: TGTGCCAGCAGTGGATCTAGCGGGAGGGCCCCAGATACGCAGTGTTTT.

This clonotype was detected many times. The genes are TRBV7-9 and TRBJ1-2, with no clear D. Germline V gene sequence: CDR1 SEHNR, CDR2 FQNEAQ (reference sequence). The CDR3 spans 14 residues. V was trimmed by 5 bases and J by 5 bases, leaving 15 bases between them. In DNA form, the CDR3 reads TGTGCCAGCAGCGCCCGGTCAGCTACTTATGGCTACACCTTC. It is translated as CASSARSATYGYTF. Looking up the rest from reference TRBV7-9 and TRBJ1-2 gives the full variable domain: DTGVSQNPRHKITKRGQNVTFRCDPISEHNRLYWYRQTLGQGPEFLTYFQNEAQLEKSRLLSDRFSAERPKGSFSTLEIQRTEQGDSAMYLCASSARSATYGYTFGSGTRLTVV.

The chain employs TRBV15 and TRBJ1-4; no clear D. The germline gives CDR1 LNHNV, CDR2 YYDKDF (reference sequence). V lost 0 bases to trimming and J lost 2 bases, with 7 bases between them. The CDR3 consists of 15 residues. Here the CDR3 DNA reads TGTGCCACCAGCAGAGATAGGGCGACTAATGAAAAACTGTTTTTT. Its protein is CATSRDRATNEKLFF.

This clonotype was seen a few times. The chain couples TRBV4-3 to TRBJ2-7; D call uncertain. Germline loops: CDR1 LGHNA, CDR2 YSLEER. The V gene lost 2 bases and the J gene lost 1 base, with 15 bases spanning the gap. There are 16 residues in the CDR3. CDR3 protein: CASSQSLTFLSYEQYF. CDR3 coding DNA: TGCGCCAGCAGCCAATCACTAACGTTCCTATCCTACGAGCAGTACTTC.

The V call is TRBV11-2, the J call TRBJ2-5; D ambiguous. The germline V gene has CDR1 SGHAT and CDR2 FQNNGV. The ends were cut back, 2 bases at V and 0 bases at J, with 10 bases in the middle. This CDR3 is built from 15 residues. The CDR3 sequence: CASSLLWQNQETQYF. DNA for the CDR3: TGTGCCAGCAGCTTACTTTGGCAGAACCAAGAGACCCAGTACTTC.

The V and J genes are TRBV7-9 and TRBJ1-2, with D maybe TRBD1 (6 bases). CDR1 and CDR2 from the germline V gene are SEHNR and FQNEAQ (reference sequence). The CDR3 contains 13 residues. V lost 4 bases, J lost 7 bases, and 13 bases lay in between. Written as DNA, the CDR3 is TGTGCCAGCAGCTCCTCACAGGGTGGTGGCTACACCTTC. Translation: CASSSSQGGGYTF.

This clonotype occurred once. The chain carries TRBV6-1 and TRBJ1-6, with unresolved D. CDR3 length: 12 amino acids. Trimming removed 4 bases from V and 7 bases from J, with 5 bases in between. Germline CDR1 and CDR2: MNHNS and SASEGT. The CDR3 coding sequence is TGTGCCAGCAGTGGAAGAAATTCACCCCTCCACTTT. Translation gives CASSGRNSPLHF.

This clonotype came up once. The chain uses TRBV11-1 and TRBJ2-7; D uncertain. V dropped 2 bases and J dropped 1 base, with 12 bases sitting between them. Per germline, CDR1 SGHAT and CDR2 FQDESV (reference sequence). CDR3 length equals 15 residues. The CDR3 DNA is TGTGCCAGCAGCTTAAGGCCGGTGGCTTCCTACGAGCAGTACTTC. Translation gives CASSLRPVASYEQYF.

Concerning this clonotype: This may come from a read error, since a much larger clone is one base off. This CDR3 fails to terminate in the conserved phenylalanine or tryptophan, so it likely reflects a read error. The chain uses TRBV9 and TRBJ2-7; D possibly corresponds to TRBD1 (5 bases). CDR1 is SGDLS and CDR2 is YYNGEE in the germline V gene. Between the trimmed V and J ends, which lost 4 bases and 0 bases, there was a span of 11 bases. This CDR3 is built from 14 residues. Written as DNA, the CDR3 is TGTGCCAGCAGCCCGACAGTGTTCTCCTACGAGCAGTACCTC. It encodes CASSPTVFSYEQYL.

The V call is TRBV7-9, the J call TRBJ2-3; D is undetermined. V lost 1 base and J 0 bases, leaving 5 bases between the germline ends. Germline V CDR1 and CDR2: SEHNR, FQNEAQ (reference sequence). The CDR3 is made up of 14 amino acids. The CDR3 loop reads CASSLVISTDTQYF. The CDR3 DNA reads as TGTGCCAGCAGCTTAGTTATTAGCACAGATACGCAGTATTTT.

There are many counts of this clonotype. Here the CDR3 DNA reads TGTGCCACCAGCAGAGATGCGACAGGGGCCGGGCCCCAGCATTTT. This encodes CATSRDATGAGPQHF. This chain uses TRBV15 with TRBJ1-5, with 8 bases that match TRBD1. The V gene's germline CDR1 is LNHNV and CDR2 YYDKDF (reference sequence). V shed 0 bases, J shed 9 bases, and the junction held 7 bases outside the gene matches. The CDR3 contains 15 residues.

This clonotype occurred a few times. V and J are TRBV9 and TRBJ2-5; D is perhaps TRBD1 or TRBD2 (5 bases each). Germline lookup yields CDR1 SGDLS and CDR2 YYNGEE. The V end was cut by 4 bases, the J end by 8 bases, with 18 bases between. The CDR3 runs 14 residues. CDR3 DNA sequence: TGTGCCAGCAGCCTCCGGGACCGATGGATCACCCAGTACTTC. It is translated as CASSLRDRWITQYF.

This clonotype was counted a few times. V and J are TRBV28 and TRBJ2-5, with 9 bases fitting TRBD2. The V gene end was trimmed by 7 bases and the J gene end by 0 bases; junction bases not matched to a gene: 6. Germline V lookup: CDR1 MDHEN, CDR2 SYDVKM. The CDR3 has 15 residues. CDR3 coding DNA: TGTGCCAGCACCCGGACTAGCGCGTACCAAGAGACCCAGTACTTC. Protein sequence: CASTRTSAYQETQYF.

The J gene is TRBJ1-1, the V gene TRBV6-4; unclear D gene. This CDR3 has 11 amino acids. The germline gives CDR1 MRHNA, CDR2 SNTAGT. Here the CDR3 reads CATPSGTEAFF. CDR3 in DNA: TGTGCAACCCCGTCGGGCACTGAAGCTTTCTTT.

V gene TRBV20-1 combines with J gene TRBJ2-7; 9 bases fit TRBD2. Trimming removed 6 bases from V and 5 bases from J; junction bases left unmatched: 8. The length of the CDR3 is 13 residues. CDR1 and CDR2 from the germline V gene are DFQATT and SNEGSKA (reference sequence). The CDR3 loop reads CSARSGLAHEQYF. DNA for the CDR3: TGCAGTGCCAGATCGGGACTAGCCCACGAGCAGTACTTC.

The chain combines TRBV7-2 with TRBJ1-1; perhaps TRBD1 as D (5 bases). CDR1 and CDR2 from the germline V gene are SGHTA and FQGNSA. The CDR3 totals 13 residues. V was cut by 2 bases and J by 7 bases, with 11 bases left in between. The CDR3 here is CASSLNGGNEAFF. In nucleotides, the CDR3 is TGTGCCAGCAGCTTAAACGGGGGAAATGAAGCTTTCTTT.

A word on this clonotype: The junction and the germline gene differ at one end; a read error may be behind it. The chain uses TRBV10-3 and TRBJ1-2; possibly TRBD1 for D (6 bases). In germline, CDR1 is ENHRY, CDR2 SYGVKD. The CDR3 loop spans 13 amino acids. For the CDR3, the DNA is TGTGCCAGCAGTTACTCCCAAATGGGACACGACACCTTC. It yields the protein CASSYSQMGHDTF.

The rearrangement uses TRBV7-6 and TRBJ2-7, with 9 bases identical to TRBD1. Per the germline V gene, CDR1 is SGHVS and CDR2 is FNYEAQ. Losses at the gene ends were 3 bases for V and 5 bases for J; bases not matched to a gene: 14. This CDR3 is 17 amino acids long. CDR3 amino acids: CASSLVGPGQGRNEQYF. CDR3 nucleotides: TGTGCCAGCAGCTTGGTGGGGCCGGGACAGGGCCGAAACGAGCAGTACTTC.

The chain has TRBV19 and TRBJ1-2, with 9 bases fitting TRBD1. J lost 6 bases, V lost 2 bases, and 7 bases had no gene match. The CDR3 totals 15 residues. Germline-derived CDR1 and CDR2 are LNHDA and SQIVND (reference sequence). The CDR3 sequence: CASSIPGQGGNGYTF. The CDR3 DNA reads TGTGCCAGTAGTATACCGGGACAGGGAGGGAATGGCTACACCTTC.

This clonotype occurred a few times. V and J are TRBV7-3 and TRBJ2-3; the D gene is possibly TRBD2 (6 bases). CDR1 and CDR2 from the germline V gene are SGHTA and FQGTGA. This CDR3 has 15 amino acids. Trimming took off 5 bases at V and 6 bases at J, with 18 bases between the two ends. The CDR3 sequence: CASSPSAGSFDTQYF. The CDR3 nucleotides are TGTGCCAGCAGCCCCTCTGCGGGGTCGTTCGATACGCAGTATTTT.